A selection of T cell receptor beta chains follows, all from one sample in a study of T cells in Graves' hyperthyroidism and ophthalmopathy. TCRdb re-analysed the multiplex PCR reads in MiXCR, keeping a single row per CDR3 protein. This table has 300,000 to 400,000 distinct CDR3 sequences, approximately 18% appearing once. What was sequenced was blood. The receptor set was obtained from a young man with Graves' ophthalmopathy. CDR3s include the opening cysteine and the closing phenylalanine or tryptophan. The order of the fields is CDR3 protein, CDR3 DNA, clone size, V gene, J gene, D gene. The D gene is left open where the match is weak. Size tells how often a clone was seen (once, few, many) or the class of an expanded clone, and some rows leave it out.

cdr3_aa: CASSLAGGSGLLNIQYF
cdr3_nt: TGTGCCAGCAGCTTGGCGGGGGGGTCAGGGCTTTTAAACATTCAGTACTTC
clone_size: few
v_call: TRBV5-4
j_call: TRBJ2-4
d_call: TRBD2

cdr3_aa: CASSATGTYEQYF
cdr3_nt: TGTGCCAGCAGCGCTACAGGAACCTACGAGCAGTACTTC
clone_size: few
v_call: TRBV9
j_call: TRBJ2-7
d_call: NA

cdr3_aa: CASSLWGGGTNQPQHF
cdr3_nt: TGTGCCAGCAGCTTATGGGGCGGGGGTACCAATCAGCCCCAGCATTTT
clone_size: many
v_call: TRBV11-3
j_call: TRBJ1-5
d_call: NA

cdr3_aa: CASMVSGTGYYEQYF
cdr3_nt: TGTGCCAGCATGGTGTCCGGGACTGGGTACTACGAGCAGTACTTC
clone_size: NA
v_call: TRBV6-1
j_call: TRBJ2-7
d_call: NA

cdr3_aa: CASSSGQPTGELFF
cdr3_nt: TGTGCCAGCAGCTCCGGACAGCCCACCGGGGAGCTGTTTTTT
clone_size: many
v_call: TRBV7-3
j_call: TRBJ2-2
d_call: NA

cdr3_aa: CASRADRPLGAGELFF
cdr3_nt: TGTGCCAGCAGAGCGGACAGACCCCTAGGTGCCGGGGAGCTGTTTTTT
clone_size: few
v_call: TRBV28
j_call: TRBJ2-2
d_call: NA

cdr3_aa: CASSLLAGGSYNKQFF
cdr3_nt: TGTGCCAGCAGCCTACTAGCGGGGGGAAGTTACAATAAGCAGTTCTTC
clone_size: few
v_call: TRBV3-1
j_call: TRBJ2-1
d_call: TRBD2

cdr3_aa: CASNMGGQRHSPLHF
cdr3_nt: TGTGCCAGCAACATGGGGGGCCAACGGCATTCACCCCTCCACTTT
clone_size: few
v_call: TRBV7-2
j_call: TRBJ1-6
d_call: NA

cdr3_aa: CASTLTGSNTEAFF
cdr3_nt: TGTGCCAGCACTCTAACCGGGTCGAACACTGAAGCTTTCTTT
clone_size: few
v_call: TRBV6-5
j_call: TRBJ1-1
d_call: NA

cdr3_aa: CASSLVGTDYEQYF
cdr3_nt: TGCGCCAGCAGCTTGGTCGGGACGGACTACGAGCAGTACTTC
clone_size: many
v_call: TRBV5-1
j_call: TRBJ2-7
d_call: NA

cdr3_aa: CASIGPSAGMNTEAFF
cdr3_nt: TGTGCCAGCATTGGGCCGTCGGCGGGTATGAACACTGAAGCTTTCTTT
clone_size: NA
v_call: TRBV2
j_call: TRBJ1-1
d_call: NA

cdr3_aa: CSAGGGAPQETQYF
cdr3_nt: TGCAGTGCCGGAGGGGGGGCCCCCCAAGAGACCCAGTACTTC
clone_size: NA
v_call: TRBV20-1
j_call: TRBJ2-5
d_call: NA

cdr3_aa: CASSAHRDRASYNEQFF
cdr3_nt: TGTGCCAGCAGCGCCCACCGGGACAGGGCCTCCTACAATGAGCAGTTCTTC
clone_size: NA
v_call: TRBV2
j_call: TRBJ2-1
d_call: TRBD1

cdr3_aa: CASSLSSFGGSYNEQFF
cdr3_nt: TGTGCCAGCAGTTTATCTTCCTTCGGTGGGTCCTACAATGAGCAGTTCTTC
clone_size: many
v_call: TRBV27
j_call: TRBJ2-1
d_call: NA

cdr3_aa: CASTPGQGDHEQYF
cdr3_nt: TGTGCCAGCACACCGGGACAGGGGGATCACGAGCAGTACTTC
clone_size: many
v_call: TRBV9
j_call: TRBJ2-7
d_call: TRBD1

cdr3_aa: CASSERGQGANTGELFF
cdr3_nt: TGTGCCAGCAGCGAGAGGGGACAGGGGGCGAACACCGGGGAGCTGTTTTTT
clone_size: many
v_call: TRBV12-3/TRBV12-4
j_call: TRBJ2-2
d_call: TRBD1

cdr3_aa: CATSTSAGSSYNEQFF
cdr3_nt: TGTGCCACCAGCACCTCGGCCGGGAGCTCCTACAATGAGCAGTTCTTC
clone_size: NA
v_call: TRBV15
j_call: TRBJ2-1
d_call: NA

cdr3_aa: CASSRGTDGADTQYF
cdr3_nt: TGTGCCAGCAGCCGCGGGACAGATGGGGCAGATACGCAGTATTTT
clone_size: many
v_call: TRBV6-1
j_call: TRBJ2-3
d_call: NA

cdr3_aa: CASSPGTEGSPLHF
cdr3_nt: TGTGCCAGCTCCCCCGGGACAGAGGGTTCACCCCTCCACTTT
clone_size: many
v_call: TRBV18
j_call: TRBJ1-6
d_call: TRBD1

cdr3_aa: CASSLWGTGNQPQHF
cdr3_nt: TGTGCCAGCAGTTTATGGGGGACAGGCAATCAGCCCCAGCATTTT
clone_size: many
v_call: TRBV27
j_call: TRBJ1-5
d_call: TRBD1

cdr3_aa: CASSLVPETNYGYTF
cdr3_nt: TGTGCCAGCAGCTTAGTTCCGGAGACTAACTATGGCTACACCTTC
clone_size: NA
v_call: TRBV11-2
j_call: TRBJ1-2
d_call: NA

cdr3_aa: CASSYSSRDRFSNQPQHF
cdr3_nt: TGTGCCAGCAGTTACTCGTCCCGGGACAGGTTCAGCAATCAGCCCCAGCATTTT
clone_size: NA
v_call: TRBV6-6
j_call: TRBJ1-5
d_call: TRBD1

cdr3_aa: CSVPRDRRNTEAFF
cdr3_nt: TGCAGCGTCCCCCGGGACAGGAGGAACACTGAAGCTTTCTTT
clone_size: NA
v_call: TRBV29-1
j_call: TRBJ1-1
d_call: TRBD1

cdr3_aa: CASSPHRLAPGTDTQYF
cdr3_nt: TGTGCCAGCTCACCACATAGGCTAGCCCCCGGCACAGATACGCAGTATTTT
clone_size: few
v_call: TRBV18
j_call: TRBJ2-3
d_call: NA

cdr3_aa: CASKIAGGTDTQYF
cdr3_nt: TGTGCCAGCAAGATAGCGGGGGGCACAGATACGCAGTATTTT
clone_size: many
v_call: TRBV12-3/TRBV12-4
j_call: TRBJ2-3
d_call: TRBD2

cdr3_aa: CATSDPARGYEQFF
cdr3_nt: TGTGCCACCAGTGATCCCGCCAGGGGCTATGAGCAGTTCTTC
clone_size: many
v_call: TRBV24-1
j_call: TRBJ2-1
d_call: NA

cdr3_aa: CASSSPQTSGGEETQYF
cdr3_nt: TGTGCCAGCAGCTCCCCACAGACTAGCGGGGGGGAAGAGACCCAGTACTTC
clone_size: many
v_call: TRBV7-8
j_call: TRBJ2-5
d_call: TRBD2

cdr3_aa: CASSPLHGSGGQETQYF
cdr3_nt: TGTGCCAGCAGCCCTCTCCATGGTAGCGGGGGCCAAGAGACCCAGTACTTC
clone_size: many
v_call: TRBV7-3
j_call: TRBJ2-5
d_call: TRBD2

cdr3_aa: CASSQGRDFLETQYF
cdr3_nt: TGTGCCAGCAGCCAGGGGCGGGATTTCTTAGAGACCCAGTACTTC
clone_size: few
v_call: TRBV7-9
j_call: TRBJ2-5
d_call: NA

cdr3_aa: CAIRRSAVGLEQYF
cdr3_nt: TGTGCCATCAGGCGCTCGGCGGTGGGACTCGAGCAGTACTTC
clone_size: NA
v_call: TRBV10-3
j_call: TRBJ2-7
d_call: NA

cdr3_aa: CASSFRQPVNSPLHF
cdr3_nt: TGTGCCAGCAGTTTTCGGCAGCCAGTAAATTCACCCCTCCACTTT
clone_size: NA
v_call: TRBV12-3/TRBV12-4
j_call: TRBJ1-6
d_call: NA

cdr3_aa: CASSVSGRVANEKLFF
cdr3_nt: TGCGCCAGCAGCGTTTCTGGGAGGGTGGCTAATGAAAAACTGTTTTTT
clone_size: few
v_call: TRBV5-1
j_call: TRBJ1-4
d_call: NA

cdr3_aa: CASSLVSLAGGTQYF
cdr3_nt: TGTGCCAGCAGCTTAGTGAGTTTAGCGGGAGGAACGCAGTATTTT
clone_size: many
v_call: TRBV7-9
j_call: TRBJ2-3
d_call: TRBD2

cdr3_aa: CASSPGTGGRNTEAFF
cdr3_nt: TGTGCCAGCAGCCCCGGGACAGGGGGGAGGAACACTGAAGCTTTCTTT
clone_size: many
v_call: TRBV7-2
j_call: TRBJ1-1
d_call: TRBD1

cdr3_aa: CATSDPRVGFEDTQYF
cdr3_nt: TGTGCCACCAGTGATCCCCGGGTCGGGTTTGAGGATACGCAGTATTTT
clone_size: NA
v_call: TRBV24-1
j_call: TRBJ2-3
d_call: NA

cdr3_aa: CASSSSRGDNEQFF
cdr3_nt: TGTGCCAGCAGTTCCTCAAGGGGGGACAATGAGCAGTTCTTC
clone_size: many
v_call: TRBV12-3/TRBV12-4
j_call: TRBJ2-1
d_call: NA

cdr3_aa: CASSLDGGQVYTGELFF
cdr3_nt: TGTGCCAGCAGCTTAGATGGGGGACAGGTGTACACCGGGGAGCTGTTTTTT
clone_size: NA
v_call: TRBV7-8
j_call: TRBJ2-2
d_call: TRBD1

cdr3_aa: CATAGTSYEQYF
cdr3_nt: TGTGCCACGGCCGGGACCTCCTACGAGCAGTACTTC
clone_size: NA
v_call: TRBV6-1
j_call: TRBJ2-7
d_call: NA

cdr3_aa: CASSTGPWDAFF
cdr3_nt: TGTGCCAGCAGCACAGGGCCGTGGGACGCTTTCTTT
clone_size: many
v_call: TRBV3-1
j_call: TRBJ1-1
d_call: NA

cdr3_aa: CASSGPPYGYTF
cdr3_nt: TGTGCCAGCAGTGGCCCTCCATACGGCTACACCTTC
clone_size: many
v_call: TRBV28
j_call: TRBJ1-2
d_call: NA

cdr3_aa: CSATHGTGELFF
cdr3_nt: TGCAGTGCTACTCACGGCACCGGGGAGCTGTTTTTT
clone_size: NA
v_call: TRBV20-1
j_call: TRBJ2-2
d_call: NA

cdr3_aa: CASSFEPPGAFF
cdr3_nt: TGTGCCAGCAGTTTTGAGCCCCCAGGAGCTTTCTTT
clone_size: many
v_call: TRBV28
j_call: TRBJ1-1
d_call: NA

cdr3_aa: CASSDGQGGTDTQYF
cdr3_nt: TGTGCCAGCAGTGATGGGCAGGGTGGCACAGATACGCAGTATTTT
clone_size: many
v_call: TRBV2
j_call: TRBJ2-3
d_call: NA

cdr3_aa: CASTGGGDTGELFF
cdr3_nt: TGTGCCAGCACGGGCGGGGGGGACACCGGGGAGCTGTTTTTT
clone_size: NA
v_call: TRBV6-1
j_call: TRBJ2-2
d_call: TRBD2

cdr3_aa: CASSFVDSNQPQHF
cdr3_nt: TGTGCCAGCAGCTTTGTAGACTCAAATCAGCCCCAGCATTTT
clone_size: many
v_call: TRBV7-9
j_call: TRBJ1-5
d_call: NA

cdr3_aa: CASRQGAVNTGELFF
cdr3_nt: TGTGCCAGCAGGCAGGGGGCGGTGAACACCGGGGAGCTGTTTTTT
clone_size: many
v_call: TRBV3-1
j_call: TRBJ2-2
d_call: TRBD1

cdr3_aa: CASSKPAQGARGYTF
cdr3_nt: TGTGCCAGCAGCAAACCAGCACAGGGGGCCAGGGGCTACACCTTC
clone_size: many
v_call: TRBV9
j_call: TRBJ1-2
d_call: TRBD1

cdr3_aa: CASSYSGQGHEKLFF
cdr3_nt: TGTGCCAGCAGTTACTCGGGACAGGGACACGAAAAACTGTTTTTT
clone_size: NA
v_call: TRBV6-6
j_call: TRBJ1-4
d_call: TRBD1

cdr3_aa: CSVNRADNSPLHF
cdr3_nt: TGCAGTGTAAATAGGGCAGATAATTCACCCCTCCACTTT
clone_size: few
v_call: TRBV20-1
j_call: TRBJ1-6
d_call: NA

cdr3_aa: CASSLGPGKETQYF
cdr3_nt: TGTGCCAGCAGCTTAGGTCCGGGGAAAGAGACCCAGTACTTC
clone_size: many
v_call: TRBV7-6
j_call: TRBJ2-5
d_call: NA

cdr3_aa: CASSEAPTRRQGGIQPQHF
cdr3_nt: TGTGCCAGCAGTGAAGCTCCGACTCGCAGACAGGGGGGGATTCAGCCCCAGCATTTT
clone_size: many
v_call: TRBV6-1
j_call: TRBJ1-5
d_call: TRBD1

cdr3_aa: CASSLGRPTDTQYF
cdr3_nt: TGTGCCAGCAGCTTAGGGCGCCCCACAGATACGCAGTATTTT
clone_size: many
v_call: TRBV7-3
j_call: TRBJ2-3
d_call: NA

cdr3_aa: CSVGLEAKNIQYF
cdr3_nt: TGCAGCGTGGGGTTGGAAGCCAAAAACATTCAGTACTTC
clone_size: few
v_call: TRBV29-1
j_call: TRBJ2-4
d_call: NA

cdr3_aa: CASSYSGYGGLSTSPLHF
cdr3_nt: TGTGCCAGCAGTTACAGTGGCTATGGGGGGCTCTCTACTTCACCCCTCCACTTT
clone_size: NA
v_call: TRBV6-6
j_call: TRBJ1-6
d_call: NA

cdr3_aa: CASSESVADYEQYF
cdr3_nt: TGCGCCAGCAGTGAGTCAGTTGCGGACTACGAGCAGTACTTC
clone_size: NA
v_call: TRBV10-2
j_call: TRBJ2-7
d_call: NA

cdr3_aa: CSAHRSSGGYTF
cdr3_nt: TGCAGTGCTCATAGATCCAGTGGAGGCTACACCTTC
clone_size: NA
v_call: TRBV20-1
j_call: TRBJ1-2
d_call: NA

cdr3_aa: CASSFRTREGGYTF
cdr3_nt: TGTGCCAGCAGCTTTAGGACCCGGGAGGGTGGCTACACCTTC
clone_size: few
v_call: TRBV5-5
j_call: TRBJ1-2
d_call: NA